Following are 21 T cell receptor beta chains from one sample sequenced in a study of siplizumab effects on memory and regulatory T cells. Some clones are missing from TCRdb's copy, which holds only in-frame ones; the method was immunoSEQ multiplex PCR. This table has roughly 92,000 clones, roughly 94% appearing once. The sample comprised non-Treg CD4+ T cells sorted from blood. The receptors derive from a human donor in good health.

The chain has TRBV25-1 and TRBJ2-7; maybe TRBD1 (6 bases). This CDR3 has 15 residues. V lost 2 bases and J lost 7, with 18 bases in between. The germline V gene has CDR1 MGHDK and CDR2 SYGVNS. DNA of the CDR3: TGTGCCAGCAGTGAAGGATCCGGCCCTAGGGGGGAGCAGTACTTC. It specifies CASSEGSGPRGEQYF.

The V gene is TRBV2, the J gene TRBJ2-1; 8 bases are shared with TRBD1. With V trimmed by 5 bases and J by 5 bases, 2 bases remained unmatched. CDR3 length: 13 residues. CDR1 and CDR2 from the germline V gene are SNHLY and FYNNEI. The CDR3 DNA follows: TGTGCCAGCAGTAGGGACAGGAACAATGAGCAGTTCTTC. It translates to CASSRDRNNEQFF.

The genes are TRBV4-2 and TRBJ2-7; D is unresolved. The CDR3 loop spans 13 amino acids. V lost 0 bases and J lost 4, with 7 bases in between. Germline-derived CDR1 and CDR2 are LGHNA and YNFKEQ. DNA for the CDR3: TGTGCCAGCAGCCAAGATTTACAATACGAGCAGTACTTC. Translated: CASSQDLQYEQYF.

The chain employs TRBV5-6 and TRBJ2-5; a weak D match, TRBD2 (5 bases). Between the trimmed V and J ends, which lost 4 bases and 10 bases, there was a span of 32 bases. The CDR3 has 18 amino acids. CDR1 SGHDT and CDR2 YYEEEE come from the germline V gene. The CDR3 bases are TGTGCCAGCAGCACGTATGTTTGGACTTCCCGCGGGTTGGCGAACCAGTACTTC. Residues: CASSTYVWTSRGLANQYF.

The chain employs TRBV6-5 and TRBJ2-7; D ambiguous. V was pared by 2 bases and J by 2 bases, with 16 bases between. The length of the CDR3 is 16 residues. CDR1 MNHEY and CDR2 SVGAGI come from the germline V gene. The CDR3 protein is CASSYGLGAGTYEQYF. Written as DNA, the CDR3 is TGTGCCAGCAGTTACGGGCTGGGTGCAGGTACCTACGAGCAGTACTTC.

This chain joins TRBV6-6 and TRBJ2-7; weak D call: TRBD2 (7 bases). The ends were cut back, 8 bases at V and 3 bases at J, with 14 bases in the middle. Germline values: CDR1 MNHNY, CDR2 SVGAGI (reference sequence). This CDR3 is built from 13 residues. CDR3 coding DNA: TGTGCCAGCTCCCTAGGGGGGGGCTACGAGCAGTACTTC. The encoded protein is CASSLGGGYEQYF.

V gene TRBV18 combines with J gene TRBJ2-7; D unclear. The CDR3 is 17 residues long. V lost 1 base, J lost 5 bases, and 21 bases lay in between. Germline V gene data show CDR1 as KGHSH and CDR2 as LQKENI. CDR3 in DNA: TGTGCCAGCTCACCACAGGGTGCGGTTTCGGGTTCCGACGAGCAGTACTTC. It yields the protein CASSPQGAVSGSDEQYF. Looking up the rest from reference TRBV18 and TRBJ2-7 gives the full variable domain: NAGVMQNPRHLVRRRGQEARLRCSPMKGHSHVYWYRQLPEEGLKFMVYLQKENIIDESGMPKERFSAEFPKEGPSILRIQQVVRGDSAAYFCASSPQGAVSGSDEQYFGPGTRLTVT.

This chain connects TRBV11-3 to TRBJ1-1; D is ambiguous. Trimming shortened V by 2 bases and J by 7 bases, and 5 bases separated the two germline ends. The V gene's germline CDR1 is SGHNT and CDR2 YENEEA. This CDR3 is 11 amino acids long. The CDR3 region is CASSLLGEAFF. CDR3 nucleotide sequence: TGTGCCAGCAGCTTATTGGGTGAAGCTTTCTTT.

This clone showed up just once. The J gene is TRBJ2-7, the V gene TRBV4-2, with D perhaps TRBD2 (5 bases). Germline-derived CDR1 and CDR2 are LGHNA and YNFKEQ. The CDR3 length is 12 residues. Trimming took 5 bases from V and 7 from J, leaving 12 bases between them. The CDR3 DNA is TGTGCCAGCAGCTTGGCCGGCGGGGAGCAGTACTTC. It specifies CASSLAGGEQYF.

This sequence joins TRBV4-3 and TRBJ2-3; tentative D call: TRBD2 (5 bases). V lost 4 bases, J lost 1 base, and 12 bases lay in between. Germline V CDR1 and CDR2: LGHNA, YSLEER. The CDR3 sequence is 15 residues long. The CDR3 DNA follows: TGCGCCAGCAGCCGGGGAATAGCGCGCACAGATACGCAGTATTTT. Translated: CASSRGIARTDTQYF.

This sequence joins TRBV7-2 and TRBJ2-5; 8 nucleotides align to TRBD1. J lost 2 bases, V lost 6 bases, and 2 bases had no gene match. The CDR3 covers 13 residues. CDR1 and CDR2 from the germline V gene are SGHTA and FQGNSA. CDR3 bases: TGTGCCAGCAGGCGGACAGGGCAAGAGACCCAGTACTTC. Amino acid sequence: CASRRTGQETQYF. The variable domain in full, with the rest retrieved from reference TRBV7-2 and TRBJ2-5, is GAGVSQSPSNKVTEKGKDVELRCDPISGHTALYWYRQSLGQGLEFLIYFQGNSAPDKSGLPSDRFSAERTGGSVSTLTIQRTQQEDSAVYLCASRRTGQETQYFGPGTRLLVL.

The CDR3 nucleotides are TGCGCCAGCACCTCGGACAGCTTAACCGGGGAGCTGTTTTTT. It encodes CASTSDSLTGELFF. The V call is TRBV5-1, the J call TRBJ2-2; TRBD1 might be the D (6 bases). The CDR3 totals 14 residues. Trimming left V 6 bases short and J 5 bases short, with 14 bases between. The germline CDR1 and CDR2 sequences are SGHRS and YFSETQ.

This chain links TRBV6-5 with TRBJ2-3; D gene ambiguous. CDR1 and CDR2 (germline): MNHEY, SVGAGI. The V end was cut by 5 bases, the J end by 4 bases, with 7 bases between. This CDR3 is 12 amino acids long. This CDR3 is CASSLPADTQYF. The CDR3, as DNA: TGTGCCAGCAGTCTGCCGGCAGATACGCAGTATTTT.

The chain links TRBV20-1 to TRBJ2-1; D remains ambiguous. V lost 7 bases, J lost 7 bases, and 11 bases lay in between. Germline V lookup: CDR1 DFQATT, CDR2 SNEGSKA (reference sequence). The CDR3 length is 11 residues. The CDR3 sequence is CSDVRRNEQFF. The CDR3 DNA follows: TGCAGTGACGTAAGAAGGAATGAGCAGTTCTTC.

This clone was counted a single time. As DNA, the CDR3 is TGTGCCAGCAGTGACTTGACGGGACCACCTTACAATGAGCAGTTCTTC. Its translation: CASSDLTGPPYNEQFF. This chain connects TRBV6-4 to TRBJ2-1, with D tentatively TRBD1 or TRBD2 (5 bases each). The CDR3 extends over 16 amino acids. V lost 1 base and J lost 4, with 14 bases in between. Germline V gene lookup returns CDR1 MRHNA and CDR2 SNTAGT.

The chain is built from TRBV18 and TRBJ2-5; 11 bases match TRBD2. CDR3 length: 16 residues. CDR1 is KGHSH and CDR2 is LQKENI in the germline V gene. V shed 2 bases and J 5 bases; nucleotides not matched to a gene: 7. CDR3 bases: TGTGCCAGCTCACCAAATAGCGGGGGGGACTTGGAGACCCAGTACTTC. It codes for CASSPNSGGDLETQYF.

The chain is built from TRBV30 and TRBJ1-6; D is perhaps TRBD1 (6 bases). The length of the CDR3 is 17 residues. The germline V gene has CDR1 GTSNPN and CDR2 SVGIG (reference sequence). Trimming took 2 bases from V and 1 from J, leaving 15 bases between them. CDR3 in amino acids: CAWSTHRVGSYNSPLHF. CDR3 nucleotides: TGTGCCTGGAGTACTCACAGGGTCGGGTCCTATAATTCACCCCTCCACTTT.

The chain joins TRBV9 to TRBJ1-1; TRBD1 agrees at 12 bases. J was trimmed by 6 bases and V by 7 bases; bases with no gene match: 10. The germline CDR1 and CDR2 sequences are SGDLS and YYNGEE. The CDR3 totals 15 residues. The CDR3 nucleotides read TGTGCCAGCCTCCGGGACAGGGGGCAAAACGCTGAAGCTTTCTTT. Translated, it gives CASLRDRGQNAEAFF.

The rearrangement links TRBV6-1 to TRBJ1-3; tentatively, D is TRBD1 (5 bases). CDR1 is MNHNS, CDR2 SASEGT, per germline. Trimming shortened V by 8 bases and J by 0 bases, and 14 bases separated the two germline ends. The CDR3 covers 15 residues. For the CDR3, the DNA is TGTGCCAGCCGGGGGGACCGGAGCTCTGGAAACACCATATATTTT. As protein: CASRGDRSSGNTIYF.

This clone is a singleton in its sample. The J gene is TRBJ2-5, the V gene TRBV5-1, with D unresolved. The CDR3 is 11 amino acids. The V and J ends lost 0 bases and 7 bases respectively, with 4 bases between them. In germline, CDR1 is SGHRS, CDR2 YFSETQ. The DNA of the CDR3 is TGCGCCAGCAGCTTGGAGGGGACCCAGTACTTC. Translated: CASSLEGTQYF.

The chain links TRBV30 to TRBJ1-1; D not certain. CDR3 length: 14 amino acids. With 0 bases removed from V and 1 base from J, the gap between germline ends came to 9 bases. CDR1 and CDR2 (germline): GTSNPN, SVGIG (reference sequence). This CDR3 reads CAWSVGGQNTEAFF. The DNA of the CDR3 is TGTGCCTGGAGTGTGGGTGGGCAGAACACTGAAGCTTTCTTT.